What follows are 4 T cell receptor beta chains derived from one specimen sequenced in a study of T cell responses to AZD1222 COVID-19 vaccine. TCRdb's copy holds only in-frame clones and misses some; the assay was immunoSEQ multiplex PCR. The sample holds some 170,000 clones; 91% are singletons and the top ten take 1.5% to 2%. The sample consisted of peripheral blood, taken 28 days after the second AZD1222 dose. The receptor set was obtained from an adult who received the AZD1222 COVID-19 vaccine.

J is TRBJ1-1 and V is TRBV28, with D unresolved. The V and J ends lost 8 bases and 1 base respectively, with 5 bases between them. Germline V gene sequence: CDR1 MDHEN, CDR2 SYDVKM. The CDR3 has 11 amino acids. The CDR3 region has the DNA TGTGCCAGCCTAGGGAACACTGAAGCTTTCTTT. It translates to CASLGNTEAFF.

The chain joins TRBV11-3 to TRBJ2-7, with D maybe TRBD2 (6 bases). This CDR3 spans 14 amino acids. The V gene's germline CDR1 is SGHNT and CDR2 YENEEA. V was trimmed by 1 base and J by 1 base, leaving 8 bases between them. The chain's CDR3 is CASSLVAGSYEQYF. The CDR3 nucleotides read TGTGCCAGCAGCTTAGTTGCGGGGTCCTACGAGCAGTACTTC.

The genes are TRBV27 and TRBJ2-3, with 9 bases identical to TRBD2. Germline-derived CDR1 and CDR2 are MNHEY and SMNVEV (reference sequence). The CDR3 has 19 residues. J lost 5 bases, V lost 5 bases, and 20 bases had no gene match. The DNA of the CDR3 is TGTGCCAGCAGTCCGGATAGACGACTAGCGGAACCTGGTGGAGATACGCAGTATTTT. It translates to CASSPDRRLAEPGGDTQYF.

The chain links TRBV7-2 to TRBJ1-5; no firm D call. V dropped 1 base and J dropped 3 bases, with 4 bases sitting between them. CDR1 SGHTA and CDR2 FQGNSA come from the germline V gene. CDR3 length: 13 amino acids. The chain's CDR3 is CASSLEINQPQHF. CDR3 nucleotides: TGTGCCAGCAGCTTAGAAATCAATCAGCCCCAGCATTTT.